The rows below give T cell receptor beta chains drawn from one sample of a study of CD8+ T cells in alopecia areata. Some clones are missing from TCRdb's copy, which holds only in-frame ones; the method was immunoSEQ multiplex PCR. Found here are about 14,000 clones, 58% of them singletons; the top ten hold about a tenth. The sequenced sample was skin, obtained at week 0. These receptors were collected from a human donor with alopecia areata. CDR3s include the opening cysteine and the closing phenylalanine or tryptophan. Fields, in order: D gene, V gene, J gene, clone size, CDR3 protein, CDR3 DNA. A D gene is named only where the DNA matches it firmly. A clone size is listed for some rows: how often the clone was seen (once, few, many), or a class if it is expanded.

D: -
V: TRBV9
J: TRBJ1-2
size: -
CDR3: CASNVVQGDGYTF
DNA: TGTGCCAGCAACGTCGTACAGGGAGATGGCTACACCTTC

D: -
V: TRBV5-1
J: TRBJ1-6
size: -
CDR3: CASSWGSDSPLHF
DNA: TGCGCCAGCAGCTGGGGATCGGATTCACCCCTCCACTTT

D: -
V: TRBV11-2
J: TRBJ1-3
size: -
CDR3: CASSLNRNTIYF
DNA: TGTGCCAGCAGCTTAAATAGGAACACCATATATTTT

D: TRBD1
V: TRBV5-6
J: TRBJ1-2
size: -
CDR3: CASSPTGQGPYGYTF
DNA: TGTGCCAGCAGCCCCACGGGACAGGGACCCTATGGCTACACCTTC

D: TRBD1
V: TRBV27
J: TRBJ1-1
size: -
CDR3: CASSFRGREAFF
DNA: TGTGCCAGCAGTTTCAGGGGGCGCGAAGCTTTCTTT

D: -
V: TRBV5-4
J: TRBJ1-1
size: few
CDR3: CASSYGRGWTEAFF
DNA: TGTGCCAGCAGTTACGGCAGGGGTTGGACTGAAGCTTTCTTT

D: TRBD2
V: TRBV5-4
J: TRBJ2-3
size: -
CDR3: CASSLRLAGGPMLDTQYF
DNA: TGTGCCAGCAGCTTGCGTCTGGCGGGGGGGCCCATGTTAGATACGCAGTATTTT

D: -
V: TRBV6-5
J: TRBJ2-3
size: few
CDR3: CASRATDTQYF
DNA: TGTGCCAGCCGAGCCACAGATACGCAGTATTTT

D: -
V: TRBV18
J: TRBJ2-5
size: -
CDR3: CASSPDGETQYF
DNA: TGTGCCAGCTCACCGGATGGAGAGACCCAGTACTTC

D: -
V: TRBV4-2
J: TRBJ2-7
size: -
CDR3: CASSQELPDTGLLLEQYF
DNA: TGTGCCAGCAGCCAAGAGCTCCCCGACACCGGTCTCCTCCTCGAGCAGTACTTC

D: TRBD1
V: TRBV28
J: TRBJ1-5
size: -
CDR3: CASSKTGGIGQPQHF
DNA: TGTGCCAGCAGTAAGACAGGGGGAATAGGTCAGCCCCAGCATTTT

D: TRBD1
V: TRBV7-2
J: TRBJ2-6
size: -
CDR3: CASSIQGSGANVLTF
DNA: TGTGCCAGCAGCATACAGGGGTCTGGGGCCAACGTCCTGACTTTC

D: -
V: TRBV6-4
J: TRBJ1-2
size: -
CDR3: CASSPGPLNGYTF
DNA: TGTGCCAGCAGTCCGGGGCCGTTGAATGGCTACACCTTC

D: TRBD1
V: TRBV6-1
J: TRBJ1-3
size: -
CDR3: CASSPGGYSGNTIYF
DNA: TGTGCCAGCAGTCCAGGGGGGTACTCTGGAAACACCATATATTTT

D: -
V: TRBV27
J: TRBJ2-1
size: -
CDR3: CASSLLAASSYNEQFF
DNA: TGTGCCAGCAGTTTGTTAGCGGCTAGCTCCTACAATGAGCAGTTCTTC

D: -
V: TRBV4-3
J: TRBJ2-2
size: few
CDR3: CASSQVFDATGELFF
DNA: TGCGCCAGCAGCCAAGTCTTCGATGCCACCGGGGAGCTGTTTTTT

D: -
V: TRBV29-1
J: TRBJ2-7
size: -
CDR3: CSVRSRVRGEQYF
DNA: TGCAGCGTTCGAAGCAGGGTGAGAGGCGAGCAGTACTTC

D: TRBD1
V: TRBV5-4
J: TRBJ2-7
size: -
CDR3: CASSSPTGGAVYGEQYF
DNA: TGTGCCAGCAGCTCGCCGACAGGGGGCGCAGTCTACGGCGAGCAGTACTTC

D: -
V: TRBV5-4
J: TRBJ2-7
size: few
CDR3: CASSQVQGVGEQYF
DNA: TGTGCCAGCAGCCAAGTACAGGGCGTGGGCGAGCAGTACTTC

D: TRBD1
V: TRBV7-2
J: TRBJ2-1
size: -
CDR3: CASSPTGGSSYNEQFF
DNA: TGTGCCAGCAGCCCGACAGGGGGTAGCTCCTACAATGAGCAGTTCTTC

D: -
V: TRBV29-1
J: TRBJ2-3
size: -
CDR3: CSVLGRDTQYF
DNA: TGCAGCGTTCTTGGTAGAGATACGCAGTATTTT

D: -
V: TRBV5-1
J: TRBJ2-1
size: -
CDR3: CASGPGGRGGSYNEQFF
DNA: TGCGCCAGCGGCCCCGGAGGTAGGGGTGGGTCCTACAATGAGCAGTTCTTC

D: -
V: TRBV7-9
J: TRBJ1-6
size: medium-sized
CDR3: CASSPGTDSPLHF
DNA: TGTGCCAGCAGCCCTGGGACCGATTCACCCCTCCACTTT